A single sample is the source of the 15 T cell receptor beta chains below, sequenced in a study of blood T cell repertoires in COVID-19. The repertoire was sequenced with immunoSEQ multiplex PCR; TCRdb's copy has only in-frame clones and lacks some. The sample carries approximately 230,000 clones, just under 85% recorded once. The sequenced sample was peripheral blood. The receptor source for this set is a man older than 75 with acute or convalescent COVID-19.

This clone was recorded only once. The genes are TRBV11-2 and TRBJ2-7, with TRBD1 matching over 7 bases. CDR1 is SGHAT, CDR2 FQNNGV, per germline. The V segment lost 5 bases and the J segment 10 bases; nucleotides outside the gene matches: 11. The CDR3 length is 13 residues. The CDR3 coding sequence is TGTGCCAGCAGCACACAATTCACAGGGGCCCAGTACTTC. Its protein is CASSTQFTGAQYF.

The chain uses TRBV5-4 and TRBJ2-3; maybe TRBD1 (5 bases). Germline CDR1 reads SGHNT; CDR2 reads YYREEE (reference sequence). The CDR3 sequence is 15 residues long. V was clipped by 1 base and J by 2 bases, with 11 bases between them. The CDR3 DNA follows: TGTGCCAGCAGCTTGACAGGTTCAATCACAGATACGCAGTATTTT. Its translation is CASSLTGSITDTQYF. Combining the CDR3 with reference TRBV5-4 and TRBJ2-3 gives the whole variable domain ETGVTQSPTHLIKTRGQQVTLRCSSQSGHNTVSWYQQALGQGPQFIFQYYREEENGRGNFPPRFSGLQFPNYSSELNVNALELDDSALYLCASSLTGSITDTQYFGPGTRLTVL.

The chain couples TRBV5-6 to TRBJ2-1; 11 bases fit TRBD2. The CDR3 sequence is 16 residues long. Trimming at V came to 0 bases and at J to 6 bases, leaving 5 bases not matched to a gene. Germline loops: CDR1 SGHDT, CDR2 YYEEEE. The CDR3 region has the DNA TGTGCCAGCAGCTTGGCGGTCGGACTAGCGGGCAATGAGCAGTTCTTC. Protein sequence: CASSLAVGLAGNEQFF.

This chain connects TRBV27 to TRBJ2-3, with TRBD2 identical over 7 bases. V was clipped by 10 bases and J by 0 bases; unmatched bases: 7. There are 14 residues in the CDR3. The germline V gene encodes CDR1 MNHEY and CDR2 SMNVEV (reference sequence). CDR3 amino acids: CATRDYSSTDTQYF. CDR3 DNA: TGTGCCACCCGGGACTACTCTAGCACAGATACGCAGTATTTT.

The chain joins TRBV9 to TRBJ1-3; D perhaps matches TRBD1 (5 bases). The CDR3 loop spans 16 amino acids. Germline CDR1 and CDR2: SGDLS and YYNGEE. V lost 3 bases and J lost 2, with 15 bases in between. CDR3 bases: TGTGCCAGCAGCGCCCCTGGGGGGACGACTGGAAACACCATATATTTT. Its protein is CASSAPGGTTGNTIYF.

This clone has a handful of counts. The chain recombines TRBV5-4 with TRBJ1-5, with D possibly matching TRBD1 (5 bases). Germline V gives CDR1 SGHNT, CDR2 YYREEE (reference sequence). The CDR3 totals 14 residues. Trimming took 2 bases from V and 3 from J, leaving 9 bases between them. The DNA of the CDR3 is TGTGCCAGCAGCTTCCCAGGGAACAATCAGCCCCAGCATTTT. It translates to CASSFPGNNQPQHF.

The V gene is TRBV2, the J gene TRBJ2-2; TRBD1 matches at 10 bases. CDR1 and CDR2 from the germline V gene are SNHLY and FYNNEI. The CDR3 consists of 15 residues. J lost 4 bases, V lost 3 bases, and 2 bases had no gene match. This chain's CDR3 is CASSDDRGRTGELFF. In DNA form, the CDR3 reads TGTGCCAGCAGTGATGACAGGGGGCGCACCGGGGAGCTGTTTTTT.

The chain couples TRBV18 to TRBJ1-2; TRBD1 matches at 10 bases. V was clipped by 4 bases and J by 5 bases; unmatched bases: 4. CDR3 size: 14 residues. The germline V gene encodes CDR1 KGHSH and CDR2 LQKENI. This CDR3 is CASSLGQGEYGYTF. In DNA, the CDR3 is TGTGCCAGCTCACTCGGACAGGGGGAATATGGCTACACCTTC.

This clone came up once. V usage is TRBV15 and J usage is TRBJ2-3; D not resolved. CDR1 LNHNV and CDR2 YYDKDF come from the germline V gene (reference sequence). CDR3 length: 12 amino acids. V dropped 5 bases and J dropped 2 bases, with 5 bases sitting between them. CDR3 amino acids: CATSVHTDTQYF. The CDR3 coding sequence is TGTGCCACCAGCGTTCACACAGATACGCAGTATTTT.

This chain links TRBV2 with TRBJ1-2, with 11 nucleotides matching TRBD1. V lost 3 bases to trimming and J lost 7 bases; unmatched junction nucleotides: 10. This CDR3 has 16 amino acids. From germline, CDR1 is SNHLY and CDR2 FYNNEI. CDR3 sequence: CASSDPTGTGGFGYTF. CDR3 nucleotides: TGTGCCAGCAGTGATCCTACCGGGACAGGGGGATTTGGCTACACCTTC.

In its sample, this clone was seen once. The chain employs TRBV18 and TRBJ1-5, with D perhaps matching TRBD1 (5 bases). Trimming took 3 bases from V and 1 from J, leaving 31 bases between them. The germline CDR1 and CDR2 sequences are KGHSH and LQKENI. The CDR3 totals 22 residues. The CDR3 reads CASSPARDLVRKPPLSNQPQHF. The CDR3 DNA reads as TGTGCCAGCTCACCGGCACGGGACTTGGTTCGAAAGCCACCATTAAGCAATCAGCCCCAGCATTTT.

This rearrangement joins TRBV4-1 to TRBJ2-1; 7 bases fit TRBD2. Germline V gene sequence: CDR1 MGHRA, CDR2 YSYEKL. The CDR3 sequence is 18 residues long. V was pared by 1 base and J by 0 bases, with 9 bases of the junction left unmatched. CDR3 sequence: CASSQVDMGLSSYNEQFF. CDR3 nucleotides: TGCGCCAGCAGCCAAGTAGATATGGGACTAAGCTCCTACAATGAGCAGTTCTTC.

As DNA, the CDR3 is TGTGCCAGCAGCGTAGGGCTTGGGAGGGTCGGAGAGACCCAGTACTTC. Protein: CASSVGLGRVGETQYF. The J gene is TRBJ2-5, the V gene TRBV9; 7 bases match TRBD2. The CDR3 has 16 residues. V shed 0 bases and J 4 bases; nucleotides not matched to a gene: 9. Germline CDR1 and CDR2: SGDLS and YYNGEE.

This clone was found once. CDR3 residues: CAISDWTGFNEQYF. The DNA of the CDR3 is TGTGCCATCAGTGATTGGACAGGGTTTAACGAGCAGTACTTC. The rearrangement joins TRBV10-3 to TRBJ2-7, with 8 bases that match TRBD1. From germline, CDR1 is ENHRY and CDR2 SYGVKD. The V segment lost 3 bases and the J segment 5 bases; nucleotides outside the gene matches: 6. The CDR3 runs to 14 residues.

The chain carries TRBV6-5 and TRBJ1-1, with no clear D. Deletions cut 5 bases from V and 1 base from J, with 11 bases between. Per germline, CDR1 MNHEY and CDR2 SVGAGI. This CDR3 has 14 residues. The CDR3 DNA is TGTGCCAGCAGTCGCACCGGGAGGAACACTGAAGCTTTCTTT. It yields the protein CASSRTGRNTEAFF.